The 21 T cell receptor beta chains given below trace back to one sample, sequenced in a study of blood T cell repertoires in COVID-19. TCRdb's table, derived via immunoSEQ multiplex PCR, lists solely in-frame clones and lacks some. The profile shows a few hundred thousand clones, more than 75% of them singletons. The specimen sequenced was PBMCs or T cells enriched from blood (not recorded which). The receptors were sampled from a woman aged 25-40 years who had recovered from COVID-19.

The rearrangement joins TRBV7-9 to TRBJ1-1, with no clear D. With 3 bases removed from V and 0 bases from J, the gap between germline ends came to 5 bases. This CDR3 is built from 13 residues. From germline, CDR1 is SEHNR and CDR2 FQNEAQ (reference sequence). The CDR3 region has the DNA TGTGCCAGCAGCTTTGACATGAACACTGAAGCTTTCTTT. Its translation is CASSFDMNTEAFF.

This chain links TRBV5-5 with TRBJ2-3, with D hard to call. Between the trimmed V and J ends, which lost 3 bases and 0 bases, there was a span of 8 bases. CDR3 length: 14 residues. CDR1 is SGHKS and CDR2 is YYEKEE in the germline V gene (reference sequence). The CDR3 sequence: CASSSPSSTDTQYF. In DNA, the CDR3 is TGTGCCAGCAGCTCCCCCAGTAGCACAGATACGCAGTATTTT.

This clone appeared once. The chain links TRBV2 to TRBJ2-7; the D is unclear. Germline CDR1 SNHLY, CDR2 FYNNEI. This CDR3 comprises 13 residues. V dropped 3 bases and J dropped 3 bases, with 9 bases sitting between them. CDR3 region: CASSDSHSYEQYF. The CDR3 DNA sequence: TGTGCCAGCAGTGATTCACACAGCTACGAGCAGTACTTC.

V is TRBV5-1 and J is TRBJ1-5; TRBD1 matches at 9 bases. There are 16 residues in the CDR3. Germline V lookup: CDR1 SGHRS, CDR2 YFSETQ. The V and J ends lost 4 bases and 2 bases, in that order; junction bases with no gene match: 7. Here the CDR3 reads CASSPGRTGGNQPQHF. In nucleotides, the CDR3 is TGCGCCAGCAGCCCCGGCCGGACAGGGGGCAATCAGCCCCAGCATTTT. The entire variable domain, with the rest obtained from reference TRBV5-1 and TRBJ1-5, is as follows: KAGVTQTPRYLIKTRGQQVTLSCSPISGHRSVSWYQQTPGQGLQFLFEYFSETQRNKGNFPGRFSGRQFSNSRSEMNVSTLELGDSALYLCASSPGRTGGNQPQHFGDGTRLSIL.

This clone has just one count. This chain uses TRBV30 with TRBJ1-1; the D gene is possibly TRBD1 (5 bases). CDR3 size: 13 residues. Germline CDR1 and CDR2: GTSNPN and SVGIG (reference sequence). V lost 0 bases and J lost 1, with 6 bases in between. The chain's CDR3 is CAWSVDRNTEAFF. CDR3 nucleotides: TGTGCCTGGAGTGTTGACAGGAACACTGAAGCTTTCTTT.

The V gene is TRBV6-5, the J gene TRBJ1-1, with D perhaps TRBD1 (6 bases). This CDR3 spans 15 amino acids. Per the germline V gene, CDR1 is MNHEY and CDR2 is SVGAGI. V lost 1 base, J lost 3 bases, and 12 bases lay in between. The CDR3 DNA sequence: TGTGCCAGCAGTTACTTAATAGGGGGGGACACTGAAGCTTTCTTT. Amino acids: CASSYLIGGDTEAFF.

The V gene is TRBV28, the J gene TRBJ2-7; D gene ambiguous. There are 12 residues in the CDR3. Per germline, CDR1 MDHEN and CDR2 SYDVKM. Trimming cost V 1 base and J 2 bases, with 3 bases left between them. CDR3 DNA: TGTGCCAGCAGTTTATATACCTACGAGCAGTACTTC. This codes for CASSLYTYEQYF.

The rearrangement links TRBV4-2 to TRBJ1-4; TRBD1 matches at 7 bases. This CDR3 is built from 14 residues. The ends lost 4 bases at V and 8 bases at J; junction bases unmatched: 7. The germline CDR1 and CDR2 sequences are LGHNA and YNFKEQ. CDR3 sequence reads: CASSPEGAEEKLFF. CDR3 nucleotides: TGTGCCAGCAGCCCGGAGGGGGCTGAGGAAAAACTGTTTTTT.

In regard to this clone: Other DNA sequences in the same sample also yield this CDR3. V usage is TRBV27 and J usage is TRBJ1-1; no clear D. CDR1 is MNHEY and CDR2 is SMNVEV in the germline V gene (reference sequence). This CDR3 spans 14 amino acids. The ends were cut back, 5 bases at V and 1 base at J, with 11 bases in the middle. The CDR3 reads CASSPRTGNTEAFF. The CDR3 nucleotides are TGTGCCAGCAGTCCCCGGACTGGGAACACTGAAGCTTTCTTT.

The J gene is TRBJ2-6, the V gene TRBV19, with D tentatively TRBD2 (6 bases). The germline gives CDR1 LNHDA, CDR2 SQIVND (reference sequence). The CDR3 has 15 amino acids. Deletions cut 6 bases from V and 0 bases from J, with 9 bases between. CDR3 DNA sequence: TGTGCCAGTAGGGGACTGAGCTCTGGGGCCAACGTCCTGACTTTC. This gives the protein CASRGLSSGANVLTF.

The V and J genes are TRBV5-4 and TRBJ2-5; the D gene is possibly TRBD2 (7 bases). Germline V gives CDR1 SGHNT, CDR2 YYREEE (reference sequence). Trimming took 2 bases from V and 5 from J, leaving 16 bases between them. CDR3 length: 15 residues. The CDR3 loop reads CASSLGGGPLETQYF. In DNA form, the CDR3 reads TGTGCCAGCAGCTTAGGCGGGGGCCCGTTGGAGACCCAGTACTTC.

As to this clone: The germline gene is not matched at one end of the junction; a read error may be the cause. The chain recombines TRBV6-4 with TRBJ1-2; a possible D gene is TRBD1 (5 bases). CDR1 and CDR2 from the germline V gene are MRHNA and SNTAGT. CDR3 length: 21 amino acids. CDR3 DNA: TGTGGCAGCAGTGACCATTTAGGAGCAGGGCGAATTTCGTACCACAACTATGGCTACACCTTC. Translation: CGSSDHLGAGRISYHNYGYTF.

The V gene is TRBV28, the J gene TRBJ1-1; 7 bases line up with TRBD1. The CDR3 sequence is 15 residues long. The germline gives CDR1 MDHEN, CDR2 SYDVKM. J was trimmed by 4 bases and V by 2 bases; bases with no gene match: 7. CDR3 bases: TGTGCCAGCAGTTTAGGGGACAGAAGGGGCACTGAAGCTTTCTTT. It codes for CASSLGDRRGTEAFF.

V usage is TRBV27 and J usage is TRBJ1-5, with 8 bases fitting TRBD1. This CDR3 comprises 14 residues. Germline CDR1 MNHEY, CDR2 SMNVEV (reference sequence). Unmatched junction bases numbered 3, after V lost 4 bases and J lost 4 bases. The CDR3 here is CASSSQGANQPQHF. CDR3 DNA: TGTGCCAGCAGTTCTCAGGGGGCTAATCAGCCCCAGCATTTT.

The chain has TRBV28 and TRBJ2-1; 9 bases align to TRBD2. V lost 5 bases to trimming and J lost 5 bases; unmatched junction nucleotides: 4. CDR1 and CDR2 (germline): MDHEN, SYDVKM. CDR3 length: 14 residues. CDR3 in DNA: TGTGCCAGCAGTCCCGGGACTAGCCACAATGAGCAGTTCTTC. As protein: CASSPGTSHNEQFF.

The chain combines TRBV5-5 with TRBJ1-3, with a possible D match to TRBD1 (6 bases). In germline, CDR1 is SGHKS, CDR2 YYEKEE (reference sequence). The CDR3 extends over 15 amino acids. V dropped 7 bases and J dropped 0 bases, with 14 bases sitting between them. CDR3 loop: CASGRGDTSGNTIYF. Here the CDR3 DNA reads TGTGCCAGCGGCCGAGGGGACACCTCTGGAAACACCATATATTTT.

The gene calls are TRBV11-2 and TRBJ2-5; maybe TRBD2 (7 bases). Germline V gene sequence: CDR1 SGHAT, CDR2 FQNNGV. V was shortened by 1 base and J by 2 bases, with 14 bases between the two germline ends. The CDR3 is made up of 16 amino acids. The CDR3 sequence is CASSLVGGGHQETQYF. In DNA, the CDR3 is TGTGCCAGCAGCTTAGTTGGGGGGGGCCATCAAGAGACCCAGTACTTC.

In nucleotides, the CDR3 is TGTGCCAGCAGCCAAGGCTGGACAGGGGCCTACGAGCAGTACTTC. This gives the protein CASSQGWTGAYEQYF. This chain uses TRBV4-2 with TRBJ2-7; TRBD1 agrees at 9 bases. The V gene's germline CDR1 is LGHNA and CDR2 YNFKEQ. The CDR3 has 15 amino acids. The J segment lost 2 bases and the V segment lost 1 base, leaving 3 bases of the junction unmatched.

The chain carries TRBV5-4 and TRBJ1-2; 7 nucleotides agree with TRBD1. The J segment lost 4 bases and the V segment lost 6 bases, leaving 9 bases of the junction unmatched. CDR3 length equals 14 residues. Germline V gene lookup returns CDR1 SGHNT and CDR2 YYREEE (reference sequence). CDR3 residues: CASTEGTESYGYTF. The CDR3, as DNA: TGTGCCAGCACCGAAGGGACAGAATCCTATGGCTACACCTTC.

This clone was counted only a few times. V usage is TRBV28 and J usage is TRBJ2-3; TRBD1 matches at 9 bases. The length of the CDR3 is 16 residues. Germline loops: CDR1 MDHEN, CDR2 SYDVKM. The V and J ends lost 6 bases and 4 bases, in that order; junction bases with no gene match: 11. This chain's CDR3 is CASSPPGQGGADTQYF. The CDR3 nucleotides read TGTGCCAGCAGCCCCCCGGGACAGGGTGGCGCAGATACGCAGTATTTT.

The rearrangement uses TRBV10-2 and TRBJ2-7; 11 bases are shared with TRBD2. V was pared by 7 bases and J by 6 bases, with 5 bases of the junction left unmatched. The CDR3 length is 13 residues. Germline lookup yields CDR1 WSHSY and CDR2 SAAADI. In DNA form, the CDR3 reads TGCGCCAGCACCACTAGCGGGAGTCCCGAGCAGTACTTC. Its translation: CASTTSGSPEQYF.